Listed below are T cell receptor beta chains from one sample, sequenced in a study of T cell changes during pregnancy in multiple sclerosis. Measured with immunoSEQ multiplex PCR; TCRdb has only the in-frame clones, and not every one. This table holds around 42,000 clones, approximately 89% found once. Sequencing was performed on peripheral blood, taken in the first trimester of pregnancy. These receptor sequences come from a female donor in good health, enrolled as a control in a pregnancy study. The CDR3 runs from the conserved cysteine through the conserved F or W. Fields, in order: D gene, J gene, V gene, CDR3 length, clone size, CDR3 DNA, CDR3 protein. The D gene is left open where the match is weak. Clone size, where shown, is once, few, many, or a class for clones that have expanded.

d_call: NA; j_call: TRBJ2-5; v_call: TRBV6-5; cdr3_length: 15; clone_size: NA; cdr3_nt: TGTGCCAGCAGACCTCTCCTGGGGCAGGGGGAGACCCAGTACTTC; cdr3_aa: CASRPLLGQGETQYF
d_call: NA; j_call: TRBJ2-5; v_call: TRBV2; cdr3_length: 15; clone_size: NA; cdr3_nt: TGTGCCAGCAGTGTTCTGAGAACCCGGCAAGAGACCCAGTACTTC; cdr3_aa: CASSVLRTRQETQYF
d_call: NA; j_call: TRBJ2-7; v_call: TRBV14; cdr3_length: 13; clone_size: NA; cdr3_nt: TGTGCCAGCAGCCAAAACCCAGGCTACGAGCAGTACTTC; cdr3_aa: CASSQNPGYEQYF
d_call: NA; j_call: TRBJ1-2; v_call: TRBV6-6; cdr3_length: 14; clone_size: NA; cdr3_nt: TGTGCCAGCAGTTACGCCGGGTTTGGCTATGGCTACACCTTC; cdr3_aa: CASSYAGFGYGYTF
d_call: TRBD1; j_call: TRBJ1-5; v_call: TRBV27; cdr3_length: 16; clone_size: NA; cdr3_nt: TGTGCCAGCAGCCTCAGGGGGGTAGGAGAGAATCAGCCCCAGCATTTT; cdr3_aa: CASSLRGVGENQPQHF
d_call: NA; j_call: TRBJ2-7; v_call: TRBV5-1; cdr3_length: 15; clone_size: NA; cdr3_nt: TGCGCCAGCAGCTTCCTGGACGGGACTTCCTACGAGCAGTACTTC; cdr3_aa: CASSFLDGTSYEQYF
d_call: NA; j_call: TRBJ1-3; v_call: TRBV2; cdr3_length: 14; clone_size: NA; cdr3_nt: TGTGCCAGCGAACAGCCACTCTCTGGAAACACCATATATTTT; cdr3_aa: CASEQPLSGNTIYF
d_call: TRBD1; j_call: TRBJ1-6; v_call: TRBV19; cdr3_length: 16; clone_size: NA; cdr3_nt: TGTGCCAGTAGTCTTACGACAGGGCACATGAATTCACCCCTCCACTTT; cdr3_aa: CASSLTTGHMNSPLHF
d_call: TRBD2; j_call: TRBJ2-1; v_call: TRBV15; cdr3_length: 14; clone_size: NA; cdr3_nt: TGTGCCACCAGCGGCGGGGGGGCCTCCAATGAGCAGTTCTTC; cdr3_aa: CATSGGGASNEQFF
d_call: NA; j_call: TRBJ1-1; v_call: TRBV10-3; cdr3_length: 12; clone_size: few; cdr3_nt: TGTGCCATCAGTGACGGGGAGGGTGAAGCTTTCTTT; cdr3_aa: CAISDGEGEAFF
d_call: NA; j_call: TRBJ1-4; v_call: TRBV4-1; cdr3_length: 15; clone_size: NA; cdr3_nt: TGCGCCAGCAGTTCCCGGGAGCTGGCTAATGAAAAACTGTTTTTT; cdr3_aa: CASSSRELANEKLFF
d_call: NA; j_call: TRBJ1-4; v_call: TRBV5-4; cdr3_length: 15; clone_size: NA; cdr3_nt: TGTGCCAGCAGCCCCGGACAAGGGCGGGGTGAAAAACTGTTTTTT; cdr3_aa: CASSPGQGRGEKLFF
d_call: NA; j_call: TRBJ1-2; v_call: TRBV19; cdr3_length: 10; clone_size: once; cdr3_nt: TGTGCCAGTAAGAGTGGTGGCTACACCTTC; cdr3_aa: CASKSGGYTF
d_call: TRBD1; j_call: TRBJ2-2; v_call: TRBV7-3; cdr3_length: 15; clone_size: NA; cdr3_nt: TGTGCCAGCAGCCTACAGGGGGCAAACACCGGGGAGCTGTTTTTT; cdr3_aa: CASSLQGANTGELFF
d_call: TRBD2; j_call: TRBJ2-3; v_call: TRBV6-5; cdr3_length: 14; clone_size: NA; cdr3_nt: TGTGCCAGCAGTAAACTAGCGGGGACAGATACGCAGTATTTT; cdr3_aa: CASSKLAGTDTQYF
d_call: NA; j_call: TRBJ1-3; v_call: TRBV6-5; cdr3_length: 14; clone_size: NA; cdr3_nt: TGTGCCAGCAGTTCAAACGGCGGTACCGACACCATATATTTT; cdr3_aa: CASSSNGGTDTIYF
d_call: NA; j_call: TRBJ1-6; v_call: TRBV10-3; cdr3_length: 15; clone_size: once; cdr3_nt: TGTGCCACCCAAAATTCACAGGGTTCTAATTCACCCCTCCACTTT; cdr3_aa: CATQNSQGSNSPLHF
d_call: NA; j_call: TRBJ1-2; v_call: TRBV5-5; cdr3_length: 15; clone_size: NA; cdr3_nt: TGTGCCAGCAGCCCCAGTCCGGCGGGGCAGCCTGGCTACACCTTC; cdr3_aa: CASSPSPAGQPGYTF
d_call: NA; j_call: TRBJ1-2; v_call: TRBV7-9; cdr3_length: 14; clone_size: once; cdr3_nt: TGTGCCAGCAGCCCGGACGGCGTTAGGGGTGGCTACACCTTC; cdr3_aa: CASSPDGVRGGYTF
d_call: TRBD2; j_call: TRBJ2-1; v_call: TRBV7-9; cdr3_length: 14; clone_size: NA; cdr3_nt: TGTGCCAGCAGCTTACCAACTAGCGGCAATGAGCAGTTCTTC; cdr3_aa: CASSLPTSGNEQFF
d_call: TRBD2; j_call: TRBJ2-5; v_call: TRBV10-2; cdr3_length: 16; clone_size: NA; cdr3_nt: TGCGCCAGCAGTGAGTCGAGCGTAGCGGGATGGGGGACCCAGTACTTC; cdr3_aa: CASSESSVAGWGTQYF
d_call: NA; j_call: TRBJ2-1; v_call: TRBV7-2; cdr3_length: 16; clone_size: NA; cdr3_nt: TGTGCCAGCAGCTTAGCGCTTGCGCGGGGCTACAATGAGCAGTTCTTC; cdr3_aa: CASSLALARGYNEQFF
d_call: TRBD1; j_call: TRBJ2-7; v_call: TRBV7-6; cdr3_length: 14; clone_size: NA; cdr3_nt: TGTGCCAGCAGCTTCGGGACAGATTCTTCCGAGCAGTACTTC; cdr3_aa: CASSFGTDSSEQYF
d_call: TRBD2; j_call: TRBJ2-7; v_call: TRBV18; cdr3_length: 17; clone_size: once; cdr3_nt: TGTGCCAGCTCACCGCCGGGACTAGCGGGGGGGCCAGACGAGCAGTACTTC; cdr3_aa: CASSPPGLAGGPDEQYF
d_call: TRBD2; j_call: TRBJ2-3; v_call: TRBV4-1; cdr3_length: 18; clone_size: NA; cdr3_nt: TGCGCCAGCAGCCAAGTTGAGGGACTGGGGCGGGAGGGGGATACGCAGTATTTT; cdr3_aa: CASSQVEGLGREGDTQYF
d_call: TRBD2; j_call: TRBJ2-3; v_call: TRBV7-8; cdr3_length: 18; clone_size: NA; cdr3_nt: TGTGCCAGCAGCTACACTAGCGGGGGAGTGAAGGAGACAGATACGCAGTATTTT; cdr3_aa: CASSYTSGGVKETDTQYF
d_call: NA; j_call: TRBJ2-7; v_call: TRBV5-1; cdr3_length: 17; clone_size: NA; cdr3_nt: TGCGCCAGCAGCTTGGATGCTACTGGAGGGTCCTCCTACGAGCAGTACTTC; cdr3_aa: CASSLDATGGSSYEQYF
d_call: TRBD1; j_call: TRBJ1-5; v_call: TRBV27; cdr3_length: 16; clone_size: NA; cdr3_nt: TGTGCCAGCAGTCTAGTACAGGGGATTAGCAATCAGCCCCAGCATTTT; cdr3_aa: CASSLVQGISNQPQHF
d_call: TRBD1; j_call: TRBJ1-3; v_call: TRBV14; cdr3_length: 20; clone_size: NA; cdr3_nt: TGTGCCAGCAGCCACCCAGGACAGGGGCGCGTCCCTTACTCTGGAAACACCATATATTTT; cdr3_aa: CASSHPGQGRVPYSGNTIYF
d_call: NA; j_call: TRBJ2-1; v_call: TRBV19; cdr3_length: 16; clone_size: NA; cdr3_nt: TGTGCCAGTAGTATGGGGAGTAGTTTGGGGTACAATGAGCAGTTCTTC; cdr3_aa: CASSMGSSLGYNEQFF
d_call: TRBD1; j_call: TRBJ1-2; v_call: TRBV28; cdr3_length: 16; clone_size: NA; cdr3_nt: TGTGCCAGCAGTTTACAGATTACAGGGGGCAACTATGGCTACACCTTC; cdr3_aa: CASSLQITGGNYGYTF
d_call: TRBD2; j_call: TRBJ2-1; v_call: TRBV6-1; cdr3_length: 17; clone_size: NA; cdr3_nt: TGTGCCAGCAGTGAAAGAGTCGGGCTAGCGGGAGTCAATGAGCAGTTCTTC; cdr3_aa: CASSERVGLAGVNEQFF
d_call: NA; j_call: TRBJ2-2; v_call: TRBV5-8; cdr3_length: 15; clone_size: few; cdr3_nt: TGTGCCAGCAGCTTTTCCATCAGGAACACCGGGGAGCTGTTTTTT; cdr3_aa: CASSFSIRNTGELFF
d_call: TRBD1; j_call: TRBJ2-1; v_call: TRBV6-4; cdr3_length: 14; clone_size: NA; cdr3_nt: TGTGCCAGCAGTCCGGGACAGGAACACAATGAGCAGTTCTTC; cdr3_aa: CASSPGQEHNEQFF
d_call: NA; j_call: TRBJ1-1; v_call: TRBV30; cdr3_length: 14; clone_size: few; cdr3_nt: TGTGCCGAAAAGAGGTCGGCCGCGAACACTGAAGCTTTCTTT; cdr3_aa: CAEKRSAANTEAFF
d_call: TRBD1; j_call: TRBJ1-5; v_call: TRBV6-1; cdr3_length: 14; clone_size: NA; cdr3_nt: TGTGCCAGCGAAGAGGGACAGGCCAATCAGCCCCAGCATTTT; cdr3_aa: CASEEGQANQPQHF
d_call: NA; j_call: TRBJ1-3; v_call: TRBV7-4; cdr3_length: 18; clone_size: NA; cdr3_nt: TGTGCCAGCAGCTTGGATGGTAGGAGACAGCACTCTGGAAACACCATATATTTT; cdr3_aa: CASSLDGRRQHSGNTIYF
d_call: TRBD1; j_call: TRBJ2-3; v_call: TRBV18; cdr3_length: 17; clone_size: NA; cdr3_nt: TGTGCCAGCTCACCACGGGACAGGGTTGTCGCCAGCGATACGCAGTATTTT; cdr3_aa: CASSPRDRVVASDTQYF
d_call: NA; j_call: TRBJ2-4; v_call: TRBV5-1; cdr3_length: 13; clone_size: NA; cdr3_nt: TGCGCCAGCAGCTTGGGAGGTCAAAACATTCAGTACTTC; cdr3_aa: CASSLGGQNIQYF
d_call: NA; j_call: TRBJ1-2; v_call: TRBV6-1; cdr3_length: 13; clone_size: NA; cdr3_nt: TGTGCCAGCAGTGAAGCCCGGGTCTCTGGCTACACCTTC; cdr3_aa: CASSEARVSGYTF
d_call: TRBD2; j_call: TRBJ2-7; v_call: TRBV28; cdr3_length: 14; clone_size: NA; cdr3_nt: TGTGCCAGCAGTGTCCTAGCGGGAGACCGCGAGCAGTACTTC; cdr3_aa: CASSVLAGDREQYF
d_call: TRBD1; j_call: TRBJ2-5; v_call: TRBV30; cdr3_length: 11; clone_size: NA; cdr3_nt: TGTGCCTTGACAGGGAAGGAGACCCAGTACTTC; cdr3_aa: CALTGKETQYF
d_call: TRBD1; j_call: TRBJ2-1; v_call: TRBV6-1; cdr3_length: 16; clone_size: NA; cdr3_nt: TGTGCCAGCAGTGCGCGAGGGGACAGCTTTGGAGATGAGCAGTTCTTC; cdr3_aa: CASSARGDSFGDEQFF
d_call: NA; j_call: TRBJ2-4; v_call: TRBV30; cdr3_length: 15; clone_size: NA; cdr3_nt: TGTGCCTGGAGGGGAGATCAAATCGGCAAAAACATTCAGTACTTC; cdr3_aa: CAWRGDQIGKNIQYF
d_call: NA; j_call: TRBJ2-1; v_call: TRBV9; cdr3_length: 14; clone_size: once; cdr3_nt: TGTGCCAGCAGCTATAGCGGAAATTACAATGAGCAGTTCTTC; cdr3_aa: CASSYSGNYNEQFF
d_call: NA; j_call: TRBJ1-2; v_call: TRBV19; cdr3_length: 15; clone_size: NA; cdr3_nt: TGTGCCAGTACCACGTCCCTGGGGAGCTTCTATGGCTACACCTTC; cdr3_aa: CASTTSLGSFYGYTF
d_call: NA; j_call: TRBJ2-2; v_call: TRBV7-2; cdr3_length: 15; clone_size: once; cdr3_nt: TGTGCCAGCAGCTCTCGACTAGCGAACACCGGGGAGCTGTTTTTT; cdr3_aa: CASSSRLANTGELFF
d_call: TRBD1; j_call: TRBJ1-4; v_call: TRBV7-9; cdr3_length: 16; clone_size: NA; cdr3_nt: TGTGCCAGCAGCTTACTTACAGGGGGGGTAGGAGAAAAACTGTTTTTT; cdr3_aa: CASSLLTGGVGEKLFF
d_call: NA; j_call: TRBJ2-1; v_call: TRBV6-5; cdr3_length: 14; clone_size: NA; cdr3_nt: TGTGCCAGCAGACGTACCCCGGGTAAAAATGAGCAGTTCTTC; cdr3_aa: CASRRTPGKNEQFF
d_call: TRBD1; j_call: TRBJ2-5; v_call: TRBV7-7; cdr3_length: 15; clone_size: once; cdr3_nt: TGTGCCAGCAGCGCCGGGACAGGGGGCGCGAAGACCCAGTACTTC; cdr3_aa: CASSAGTGGAKTQYF
d_call: TRBD1; j_call: TRBJ2-4; v_call: TRBV2; cdr3_length: 15; clone_size: once; cdr3_nt: TGTGCCAGCAGGCGGACAGGGGGGGCCAAAAACATTCAGTACTTC; cdr3_aa: CASRRTGGAKNIQYF
d_call: TRBD2; j_call: TRBJ2-3; v_call: TRBV4-3; cdr3_length: 17; clone_size: NA; cdr3_nt: TGCGCCAGCAGCCAAGCACTAGCGGGGGCACGAGCAGATACGCAGTATTTT; cdr3_aa: CASSQALAGARADTQYF
d_call: NA; j_call: TRBJ1-2; v_call: TRBV5-8; cdr3_length: 11; clone_size: NA; cdr3_nt: TGTGCCAGCGGAGGAGCGCGGGGCTACACCTTC; cdr3_aa: CASGGARGYTF
d_call: NA; j_call: TRBJ1-3; v_call: TRBV7-2; cdr3_length: 14; clone_size: NA; cdr3_nt: TGTGCCAGCAGCCCAGGGGTTTCTGGAAACACCATATATTTT; cdr3_aa: CASSPGVSGNTIYF